The entry below gives a single TCR beta chain sequence along with its context. Profiling relied on immunoSEQ multiplex PCR, and the TCRdb table lists in-frame clones only, not all of them. The sample lists about 350,000 clones; approximately 85% were seen once. The entry originates in a study of Ad26.COV2.S vaccination and SARS-CoV-2 variants. Documented treatment: roughly 18 received Ad26.COV2.S at low or high dose, single or two shots; several received placebo; per-sample allocation not given. After the first vaccine or placebo injection, samples were drawn on day 63. Deletions cut 2 bases from V and 0 bases from J, with 17 bases between. The germline gives CDR1 SGHTA, CDR2 FQGNSA. The CDR3 is made up of 17 amino acids.

V and J are TRBV7-2 and TRBJ2-7; TRBD1 or TRBD2 may be the D gene (5 bases each). This clonotype originated in a person between 18 and 60 years old who received the Ad26.COV2.S COVID-19 vaccine or a placebo. The sequencing here drew on peripheral blood, taken in a trial of Ad26.COV2.S vaccine versus placebo. The CDR3 region is CASSLFSVGGSSYEQYF. CDR3 bases: TGTGCCAGCAGCTTATTCTCTGTTGGGGGAAGCTCCTACGAGCAGTACTTC.